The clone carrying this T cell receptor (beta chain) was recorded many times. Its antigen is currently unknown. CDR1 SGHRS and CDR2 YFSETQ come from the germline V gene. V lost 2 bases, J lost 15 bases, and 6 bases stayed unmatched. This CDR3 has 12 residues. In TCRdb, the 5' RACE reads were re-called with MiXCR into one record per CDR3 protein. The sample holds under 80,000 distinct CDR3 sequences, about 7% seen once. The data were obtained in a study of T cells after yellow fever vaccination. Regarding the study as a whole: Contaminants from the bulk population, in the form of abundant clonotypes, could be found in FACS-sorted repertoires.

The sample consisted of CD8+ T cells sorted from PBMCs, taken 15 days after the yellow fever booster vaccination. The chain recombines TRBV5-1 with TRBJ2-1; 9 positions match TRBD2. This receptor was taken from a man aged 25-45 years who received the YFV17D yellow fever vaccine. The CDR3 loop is CASSLESGRRFF. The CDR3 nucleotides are TGCGCCAGCAGCTTAGAAAGCGGGAGGAGGTTCTTC. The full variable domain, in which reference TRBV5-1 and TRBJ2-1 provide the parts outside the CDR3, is KAGVTQTPRYLIKTRGQQVTLSCSPISGHRSVSWYQQTPGQGLQFLFEYFSETQRNKGNFPGRFSGRQFSNSRSEMNVSTLELGDSALYLCASSLESGRRFFGPGTRLTVL.